This T cell receptor beta chain stems from a study of CD8 T cells in Susac syndrome. Turning to the study itself: Sequencing included Susac syndrome patients, about six of them with active disease and roughly eight in remission. When blood was collected, patients with Susac syndrome were therapy-naive, were taking corticosteroids, or were receiving intravenous immunoglobulin alone.

Random hexamers were used to reverse transcribe the RNA input (about 0.45 to 1 ug). Multiplex immunoSEQ PCR targeted 54 Vbeta and 13 Jbeta TCR beta segments. One entry per CDR3 protein results from TCRdb running MiXCR on the immunoSEQ multiplex PCR reads. The sample has hundreds of thousands of distinct CDR3 sequences, approximately 94% seen once. Germline loops: CDR1 MNHEY, CDR2 SVGEGT. The CDR3 consists of 13 residues. V was trimmed by 5 bases and J by 6 bases, leaving 11 bases between them. FACS enriched CD8+ TEMRA cells, while bulk CD8+ and CD4+ were negatively isolated. The chain recombines TRBV6-2 or TRBV6-3 with TRBJ1-5, with D hard to call. This TCR came from a human donor with Susac syndrome. Sample: CD4+ T cells from PBMCs. CDR3 sequence (DNA): TGTGCCAGCAGTGAAGGGTCCCCTCAGCCCCAGCATTTT. Translating gives CASSEGSPQPQHF.